This T cell receptor (beta chain) was identified in a study of shared clonotypes between healthy human individuals. Findings and caveats of the study: Generally, naive subsets came out with larger estimated richness than memory subsets.

The germline V gene has CDR1 SGHRS and CDR2 YFSETQ. With 2 bases clipped from V and 2 bases from J, the junction kept 8 bases outside the gene matches. This CDR3 comprises 16 residues. The deep-level immunoSEQ assay was used. Data came from immunoSEQ multiplex PCR; TCRdb stores just in-frame clones and leaves some out. The sample carries roughly 2.4 million clones, more than 90% recorded once. In this sample, this clone turned up once. Its antigen is as yet unknown. The chain couples TRBV5-1 to TRBJ2-5; 8 nucleotides line up with TRBD1. This receptor was identified in a man younger than 35 in good health. The sample consisted of naive CD4+ T cells sorted from blood. The subset: CD45RA+ positively selected. The CDR3: CASSFGQGTIQETQYF. The CDR3 coding sequence is TGCGCCAGCAGCTTCGGACAGGGAACCATTCAAGAGACCCAGTACTTC.